The subject of this entry is one TCR beta chain. Its antigen is currently unknown. V gave up 4 bases and J gave up 3 bases; unmatched junction bases: 7. The CDR3 runs to 15 residues. Looked up from germline, CDR1 is SGHNT and CDR2 is YYREEE (reference sequence). The protocol was immunoSEQ multiplex PCR, while the TCRdb copy is restricted to in-frame clones and leaves out a portion. The table has millions of clones, approximately 94% seen once; the top ten hold 1.5% to 2%. The data stem from a study of shared clonotypes between healthy human individuals. Notes on the study in general: Sequencing depth was expected to affect clonotype sharing among donors. Inspection by rarefaction showed sorted-subset sequencing to be incomplete despite large depth. When naive CD4 clonotypes were compared across a handful of donors, roughly 4.9% were shared.

The naive CD8 fraction comprised CD45RO-negative cells positively selected for CCR7 and excluded terminally differentiated effector memory CD45RA+ cells. V and J are TRBV5-4 and TRBJ2-7, with 10 positions matching TRBD1. The sequence derives from a young man in good health. Some clones in this sample may be carry-over from other donors' samples. Sequenced: naive CD8+ T cells from PBMCs. The CDR3 DNA reads TGTGCCAGCAGCCCTCGGACAGGGGGAGGCTACGAGCAGTACTTC. This gives the protein CASSPRTGGGYEQYF.